The T cell receptor beta chain described here comes from a study of T cells in Graves' hyperthyroidism and ophthalmopathy (dated by TCRdb to between 2018 and 2020). For the study in its entirety: Peripheral blood was sampled at the time of initial diagnosis, prior to any treatment. The 100 discovery patients were randomly divided into training and test sets at a 7:3 ratio. A discovery cohort of about 96 patients, roughly 45 with Graves' ophthalmopathy and about 60 with stable Graves' hyperthyroidism, was used to find distinguishing TCR V-J signatures. The study also compared thyroid tissue and blood T-cell repertoires from five or six Graves' hyperthyroidism patients. After blood sampling, hyperthyroidism patients were treated with methimazole at a starting dose of 30 mg daily, and ophthalmopathy patients were treated with high-dose intravenous methylprednisolone. TCR Vbeta CDR3 sequencing of around 130 peripheral blood samples (approximately 44 ophthalmopathy, 75 to 80 hyperthyroidism and roughly 17 progressor patients) is reported in the paper. An independent validation cohort of fewer than 20 hyperthyroidism patients and roughly 16 patients who later progressed to ophthalmopathy tested prospective prediction of ophthalmopathy.

This clonotype was detected only a few times. Its binding antigen is unknown. No base-level quality is on record; no much larger clone is a single base apart. Findings and caveats that apply to the study as a whole: Most expanded thyroid clonotypes (frequency above 0.001) were also detected in blood, suggesting blood repertoires may reflect thyroid immune responses. In cross-validation, a model built on a 13 V-J signature told ophthalmopathy apart from stable hyperthyroidism with over 85% sensitivity and around 83% specificity, and in testing the same model reached 80%/75%. No statistical method was used to set the sample size in advance, and investigators knew the group allocation. In validation, progression to ophthalmopathy was predicted by the model with approximately 67% sensitivity and around 75% specificity, a median of roughly six months before onset.

Inclusive of the bounding cysteine and phenylalanine, the CDR3 is 15 residues long. Only the CDR3 portion is preserved as DNA: 45 bases, with reading frame beginning at the first base. The V and J ends are trimmed by 8 bases and 4 bases, leaving 20 bases between them. As encoded in the germline V gene, CDR1 is MNHNS while CDR2 is SASEGT. In the ophthalmopathy patients, disease was moderately to severely active, with a Clinical Activity Score of 3 or more, a NOSPECS grade of 4 or more, and a duration of less than 3 months. Any patient with an uncontrolled infection, another autoimmune disease, pregnancy or lactation was excluded. Diagnoses relied on clinical symptoms, serum thyroxine and TRAb, thyroid ultrasound and orbital computed tomography. Ficoll-Paque density gradient centrifugation was used to isolate PBMCs from 9.5 to 10 ml of fresh peripheral blood. Total RNA was extracted with Trizol reagent, and quality was checked on an Agilent 2100 Bioanalyzer.

TCR beta CDR3 regions were amplified from RNA transcripts. A first-round RT-PCR of the TCR CDR3 used the HTBI primer set with the Qiagen OneStep RT-PCR kit. The libraries were constructed in a second round of multiplex PCR and then size-selected and purified. Libraries were sequenced paired-end with 100 bp reads on an Illumina HiSeq2000. Per the original workflow: SOAPnuke was used to process the raw data, throwing out any read that contained adapters or uncalled bases, had a mean Phred below 15, or lacked an exact constant-primer or identifier match. High-quality paired reads were merged with COPE v1.2.5, and unique nucleotide sequences were defined as clonotypes. MiTCR v1.1 was used to align clonotypes to the IMGT TRBV, TRBD and TRBJ reference segments. The analysis was restricted to V-J combinations with a frequency above 0.0001, which together covered 99% to 99.2% of the repertoires. The TCS score was defined as F50 (clonal expansion) divided by E x V (chaos), with BLOSUM62-based TCRdist calculated between CDR3 peptides within each V-J. Welch's t-statistics and random forest reduced 450 to 600 V-J features to under 15, which were used in a naive Bayes classifier (R e1071). TCRdb reworked the public reads: Q25 trimming with fastp, MiXCR clone assembly, productive beta chains retained. Entries that share a CDR3 protein sequence are merged under the most common genes and DNA. V and J calls and clone size were set by TCRdb, not the authors. Across this sample there are 600,000 or so distinct CDR3 sequences, with about 14% seen only once. The ten largest make up roughly an eighth of the sample.

Specimen: blood. The source of this sequence is a woman aged 45-65 years with Graves' ophthalmopathy. The V and J segments used are TRBV6-1 and TRBJ2-5, with the D call perhaps TRBD1 or TRBD2, each one matching 5 bases. The encoded CDR3 is CASQGVVLGRETQYF. The sequenced DNA is TGTGCCAGCCAAGGGGTCGTACTAGGTCGAGAGACCCAGTACTTC.